These 6 T cell receptor beta chains came from one sample sequenced in a study of spatial heterogeneity in lung cancer (dated by TCRdb to between 2018 and 2020). The time point tag for this specimen amounts to: sample taken at primary tumor resection. Without any cell sorting, TCR sequencing was performed on whole RNA extracted either from tumor and nontumor lung tissue or from cryopreserved PBMC samples. The receptor library was made with 5' RACE. These reads were obtained on a NextSeq 500. The raw public reads went through TCRdb reprocessing: fastp at Q25, MiXCR clone calling, in-frame beta chains kept. Rows merge per CDR3 protein into single entries with the most common DNA and genes. The sample includes roughly 48,000 distinct CDR3 sequences, with 5.3% observed a single time. Over 8.5% of the sample rests with the top ten. The sample was PBMCs, taken at surgery. All receptors derive from a male donor with early-stage non-small cell lung cancer.

This clonotype was observed many times. The chain links TRBV10-3 to TRBJ2-3; D unclear. Germline CDR1 reads ENHRY; CDR2 reads SYGVKD. The CDR3 has 12 amino acids. The germline V and J ends were trimmed by 5 bases and 6 bases, with 9 bases remaining between them. The CDR3 DNA sequence: TGTGCCATCAGTTTAGATCACGATACGCAGTATTTT. Translation gives CAISLDHDTQYF.

This clonotype has ten or more counts. This sequence joins TRBV12-3 or TRBV12-4 and TRBJ2-3, with unresolved D. The V end lost 6 bases, the J end lost 3 bases, and 7 bases lay between the germline ends. This CDR3 contains 12 residues. The CDR3 DNA reads TGTGCCAGCAGACCGGGTACAGATACGCAGTATTTT. Protein sequence: CASRPGTDTQYF.

This clonotype was picked up many times. The V gene is TRBV10-1, the J gene TRBJ2-2; D is perhaps TRBD2 (6 bases). CDR1 is WNHNN, CDR2 SYGVQD, per germline (reference sequence). V lost 3 bases, J lost 6 bases, and 17 bases lay in between. This CDR3 is 16 amino acids long. CDR3 amino acids: CASSDGGRSLAGELFF. CDR3 bases: TGCGCCAGCAGTGATGGAGGGAGGTCGTTGGCCGGGGAGCTGTTTTTT.

Ten or more counts support this clonotype. CDR3 nucleotides: TGTGCCAGCAGTTTACTCCCTAGCGGGAGTAACGAGCAGTACTTC. Protein sequence: CASSLLPSGSNEQYF. This chain connects TRBV27 to TRBJ2-7, with 10 bases lining up with TRBD2. Germline assignment: CDR1 MNHEY and CDR2 SMNVEV (reference sequence). Trimming took 2 bases from V and 5 from J; bases not matched to a gene: 6. This CDR3 comprises 15 residues.

Ten or more counts support this clonotype. This chain joins TRBV5-5 and TRBJ2-1; D unclear. This CDR3 has 14 residues. Trimming removed 0 bases from V and 6 bases from J, with 10 bases in between. Germline V gives CDR1 SGHKS, CDR2 YYEKEE (reference sequence). CDR3 DNA: TGTGCCAGCAGCTTGGGCTCGATCATCAATGAGCAGTTCTTC. Its protein product is CASSLGSIINEQFF.

This clonotype was found many times. The chain links TRBV12-5 to TRBJ2-2; TRBD1 matches at 9 bases. V dropped 5 bases and J dropped 0; count of bases not matched to a gene: 4. Germline V gene lookup returns CDR1 LGHNT and CDR2 FRNRAP. The CDR3 consists of 16 residues. CDR3 sequence: CASGRTGGANTGELFF. CDR3 nucleotide sequence: TGTGCTAGTGGTCGAACAGGGGGCGCGAACACCGGGGAGCTGTTTTTT.